This T cell receptor (beta chain) is from a study of T cells in Graves' hyperthyroidism and ophthalmopathy. This clonotype was recorded only once. Its antigen remains unknown. The study, taken as a whole, reports: Most thyroid-expanded clonotypes above 0.001 were also found in blood.

CDR1 is SGHTA, CDR2 FQGTGA, per germline. V shed 7 bases and J 2 bases; nucleotides not matched to a gene: 13. There are 16 residues in the CDR3. Graves' hyperthyroidism was deemed stable given no ophthalmopathy progression within 18 months. Amplification targeted TCR beta CDR3 regions from RNA transcripts. The HTBI primer set drove a first-round RT-PCR of the TCR CDR3. TCRdb reanalysed the multiplex PCR reads using MiXCR and keeps one entry per CDR3 protein. The sample lists approximately 560,000 distinct CDR3 sequences, 35% to 55% seen once, with 8.2% in the top ten. The clonotype was recovered from a woman in her late teens or twenties with Graves' hyperthyroidism. V and J are TRBV7-3 and TRBJ2-7, with TRBD2 matching 8 bases. The sample consisted of peripheral blood or thyroid tissue (not recorded which). CDR3 nucleotides: TGTGCCAGCACCGCGCGACTAGCGCCAGCGGCCTACGAGCAGTACTTC. Its translation is CASTARLAPAAYEQYF.